These T cell receptor beta chains were read from a single sample in a study of blood T cell repertoires in COVID-19. The repertoire was sequenced with immunoSEQ multiplex PCR; TCRdb's copy has only in-frame clones and lacks some. The table lists 150,000 to 200,000 clones, 65% to 85% of them singletons, with 17% in the top ten. Sequencing was performed on peripheral blood. These receptors were obtained from a man aged 55 to 70 with active or convalescent COVID-19. Both conserved end residues are part of each CDR3. Fields, in order: J gene, D gene, V gene, clone size, CDR3 DNA, CDR3 protein. A D gene is named only where the DNA matches it firmly. The size of a clone is reported for some rows only, either as once, few or many, or as a class for expanded clones.

>TRBJ1-4|.|TRBV18|.
TGTGCCAGCTCACCGCTCCTTGCAGCTAATGAAAAACTGTTTTTT
CASSPLLAANEKLFF
>TRBJ2-7|TRBD2|TRBV5-4|.
TGTGCCAGCAGCTTGGTCAAACTAGCGGACTACGAGCAGTACTTC
CASSLVKLADYEQYF
>TRBJ2-1|TRBD2|TRBV2|few
TGTGCCAGCAGTGAAGCGCAGTCGGGACTAAACAATGAGCAGTTCTTC
CASSEAQSGLNNEQFF
>TRBJ2-2|TRBD2|TRBV6-2/TRBV6-3|.
TGTGCCAGCAGCCCTAGCGCGGCTAGCGGGAGCTTGAGGAGCACCGGGGAGCTGTTTTTT
CASSPSAASGSLRSTGELFF
>TRBJ2-5|.|TRBV7-8|.
TGTGCCAGCAGCTTTAGTAGCGGTACAAACCAAGAGACCCAGTACTTC
CASSFSSGTNQETQYF
>TRBJ2-4|TRBD1|TRBV9|.
TGTGCCAGCACCCCCGGGACAGGGCCAGCCAAAAACATTCAGTACTTC
CASTPGTGPAKNIQYF
>TRBJ2-3|.|TRBV7-8|.
TGTGCCAGCAGCCATAGCGGATCCCTAACGGGCACGCAGTATTTT
CASSHSGSLTGTQYF
>TRBJ2-1|TRBD2|TRBV5-1|.
TGCGCCAGCAGCTTGAGGCTAGCGGGAAACAATGAGCAGTTCTTC
CASSLRLAGNNEQFF
>TRBJ1-6|TRBD1|TRBV7-9|.
TGTGCCAGCAGCGTGTATCGGGACAGAGATAATTCACCCCTCCACTTT
CASSVYRDRDNSPLHF
>TRBJ2-3|TRBD2|TRBV6-2/TRBV6-3|.
TGTGCCAGCAGTTACTCGAGCGTAGCGGGAAGCACAGATACGCAGTATTTT
CASSYSSVAGSTDTQYF
>TRBJ2-1|TRBD1|TRBV7-3|.
TGTGCCAGCAGCCCCCAGGGGGCGCTCTACAATGAGCAGTTCTTC
CASSPQGALYNEQFF
>TRBJ1-2|TRBD1|TRBV28|.
TGTGCCAGCAGGCGCCGACAGGGACATGGCTACACCTTC
CASRRRQGHGYTF
>TRBJ1-5|TRBD1|TRBV28|.
TGTGCCAGCAGTAAGACAGGGAATGGCAATCAGCCCCAGCATTTT
CASSKTGNGNQPQHF
>TRBJ2-1|TRBD2|TRBV24-1|.
TGTGCCACCAGTGCCCCTCAGGGCGGGAGTAGAGATGAGCAGTTCTTC
CATSAPQGGSRDEQFF
>TRBJ2-7|TRBD1|TRBV28|.
TGTGCCAGCAGTCAACCGAGACAGGGACCCGAGCAGTACTTC
CASSQPRQGPEQYF
>TRBJ2-1|.|TRBV28|once
TGTGCCAGCAGTTTGATGGACTCCAAGCAATGGGAGCAGTTCTTC
CASSLMDSKQWEQFF
>TRBJ1-2|TRBD1|TRBV28|.
TGTGCCAGCCGGACAGGCTGGGGCGGCTACACCTTC
CASRTGWGGYTF
>TRBJ2-7|.|TRBV28|.
TGTGCCAGCAGTTCACAGGCCTACGAGCAGTACTTC
CASSSQAYEQYF
>TRBJ1-1|.|TRBV3-1/TRBV3-2|.
TGTGCCAGCAGCCAAGGACATAAGAACACTGAAGCTTTCTTT
CASSQGHKNTEAFF
>TRBJ2-1|.|TRBV7-7|.
TGTGCCAGCAGCCCCCAGTCTTCCTACAATGAGCAGTTCTTC
CASSPQSSYNEQFF
>TRBJ2-3|TRBD2|TRBV7-2|.
TGTGCCAGCAGCTTAGTGGGGCTAGCGGGAAGCTGGGATACGCAGTATTTT
CASSLVGLAGSWDTQYF
>TRBJ2-1|.|TRBV25-1|.
TGTGCCAGCAGTGAGCACAAACAGACCTACAATGAGCAGTTCTTC
CASSEHKQTYNEQFF
>TRBJ2-1|TRBD2|TRBV9|.
TGTGCCAGCAGCGGTAGCGGGAGCTCCTACAATGAGCAGTTCTTC
CASSGSGSSYNEQFF
>TRBJ1-2|TRBD1|TRBV28|.
TGTGCCAGCAGTTCCTACGGGACAGGGGGCGAGCAGGGTGGCTACACCTTC
CASSSYGTGGEQGGYTF
>TRBJ1-2|TRBD1|TRBV27|.
TGTGCCAGCAGACAGGGGGACTATGGCTACACCTTC
CASRQGDYGYTF
>TRBJ2-7|.|TRBV21-1|once
TGTGCCAGCAGCGCGGGGACTCCTAGCGAGCAGTACTTC
CASSAGTPSEQYF
>TRBJ1-1|.|TRBV15|.
TGTGCCACCAGCGGAGTTTTAGTAATGAACACTGAAGCTTTCTTT
CATSGVLVMNTEAFF
>TRBJ2-1|TRBD2|TRBV9|.
TGTGCCAGCAAGGAAGGGGCTAGCGGCTCCTACAATGAGCAGTTCTTC
CASKEGASGSYNEQFF
>TRBJ1-2|.|TRBV19|.
TGTGCCAGTAGTCGGGGGAGGACTAACTATGGCTACACCTTC
CASSRGRTNYGYTF
>TRBJ1-3|.|TRBV5-5|.
TGTGCCAGCAGCCCTGGACAGACGCGCTCTGGAAACACCATATATTTT
CASSPGQTRSGNTIYF
>TRBJ1-3|TRBD1|TRBV5-6|.
TGTGCCAGCAGCCCGGGACAGGGATCGTACGGAAACACCATATATTTT
CASSPGQGSYGNTIYF
>TRBJ2-7|TRBD1|TRBV6-5|.
TGTGCCAGCAGTTACATCTCCGGGACAGGCTCCTACGAGCAGTACTTC
CASSYISGTGSYEQYF
>TRBJ2-2|.|TRBV7-9|once
TGTGCCAGCAGCTTAAGGCAGGGAACCGGGGAGCTGTTTTTT
CASSLRQGTGELFF
>TRBJ1-3|.|TRBV7-6|.
TGTGCCAGCAGCGCTGGACAGTATCCTGGAAACACCATATATTTT
CASSAGQYPGNTIYF
>TRBJ1-2|TRBD1|TRBV6-6|.
TGTGCCAGCAGTCATAACGACAGGGACGGCTACACCTTC
CASSHNDRDGYTF
>TRBJ2-1|.|TRBV5-1|.
TGCGCCAGCAGTTACAGGGATGGGTCCTACAATGAGCAGTTCTTC
CASSYRDGSYNEQFF
>TRBJ1-1|TRBD1|TRBV7-3|once
TGTGCCAGCAGCCTGACAGGGTCGGGCACTGAAGCTTTCTTT
CASSLTGSGTEAFF